This TCR beta chain originates from a study of T cells after yellow fever vaccination. In the study overall: Low-cell-number fractions underwent preparation using SMART-Seq v4 Ultra Low Input. Study-level points and caveats: Among primary-vaccination clones, most reappeared after the booster, at roughly 96% for CD4 and 88% for CD8.

Germline CDR1 is LNHNV and CDR2 is YYDKDF (reference sequence). This CDR3 comprises 14 residues. V was shortened by 1 base and J by 4 bases, with 9 bases between the two germline ends. TCRdb used MiXCR to reprocess the 5' RACE reads, holding one entry per CDR3 protein. The data show approximately 250,000 distinct CDR3 sequences, about 3.7% seen once. This clonotype was seen many times. The antigen is unknown. This rearrangement joins TRBV15 to TRBJ2-3; D not resolved. Source: PBMCs, taken 15 days after the yellow fever booster vaccination. The receptor was isolated from a man aged 18 to 29 who received the YFV17D yellow fever vaccine. DNA for the CDR3: TGTGCCACCAGCAGAGGAGGTTTCTCAGATACGCAGTATTTT. It is translated as CATSRGGFSDTQYF. Combining the CDR3 with reference TRBV15 and TRBJ2-3 gives the whole variable domain DAMVIQNPRYQVTQFGKPVTLSCSQTLNHNVMYWYQQKSSQAPKLLFHYYDKDFNNEADTPDNFQSRRPNTSFCFLDIRSPGLGDTAMYLCATSRGGFSDTQYFGPGTRLTVL.